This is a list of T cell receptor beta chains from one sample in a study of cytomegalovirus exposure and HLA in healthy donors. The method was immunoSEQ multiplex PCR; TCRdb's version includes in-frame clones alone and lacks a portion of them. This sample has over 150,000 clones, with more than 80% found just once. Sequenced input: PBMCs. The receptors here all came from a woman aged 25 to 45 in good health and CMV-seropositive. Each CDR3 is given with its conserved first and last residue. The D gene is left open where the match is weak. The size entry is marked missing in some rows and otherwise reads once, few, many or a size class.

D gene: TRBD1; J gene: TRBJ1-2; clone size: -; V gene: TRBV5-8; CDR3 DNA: TGTGCCAGCAGCCTTAGGGGACAGGGGTACTATGGCTACACCTTC; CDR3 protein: CASSLRGQGYYGYTF
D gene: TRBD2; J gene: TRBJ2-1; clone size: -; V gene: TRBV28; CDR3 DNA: TGTGCCTCCTCCTTGGGGCTAGCGGAGGGAGATGAGCAGTTCTTC; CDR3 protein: CASSLGLAEGDEQFF
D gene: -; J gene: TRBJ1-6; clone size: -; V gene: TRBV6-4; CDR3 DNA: TGTGCCAGCAGTGACCCTGTTTGGGCAGGGGTAAGCTCACCCCTCCACTTT; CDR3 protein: CASSDPVWAGVSSPLHF
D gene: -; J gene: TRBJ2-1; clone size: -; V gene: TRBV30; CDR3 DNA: TGTGCCTGGGAGTCCTACAATGAGCAGTTCTTC; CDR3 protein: CAWESYNEQFF
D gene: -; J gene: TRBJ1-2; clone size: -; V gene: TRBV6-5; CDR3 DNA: TGTGCCAGCGGGGGGTCTAACTATGGCTACACCTTC; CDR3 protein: CASGGSNYGYTF
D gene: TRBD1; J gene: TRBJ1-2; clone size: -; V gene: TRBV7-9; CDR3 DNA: TGTGCCAGCAGCTCTAGGGGGCTAGGGGACTATGGCTACACCTTC; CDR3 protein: CASSSRGLGDYGYTF
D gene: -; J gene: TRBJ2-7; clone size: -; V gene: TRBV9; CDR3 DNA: TGTGCCAGCATCAAGCGCCCGATGTGTAGGGGCTACGAGCAGTACTTC; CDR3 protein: CASIKRPMCRGYEQYF
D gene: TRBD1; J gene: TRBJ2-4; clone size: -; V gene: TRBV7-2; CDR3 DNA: TGTGCCAGCAGCTACCGGACAGGGGGGGAAAACATTCAGTACTTC; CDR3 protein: CASSYRTGGENIQYF
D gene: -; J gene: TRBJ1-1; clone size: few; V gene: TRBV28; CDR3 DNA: TGTGCCAGCAGGCGGGGGCTGAGCACTGAAGCTTTCTTT; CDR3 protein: CASRRGLSTEAFF
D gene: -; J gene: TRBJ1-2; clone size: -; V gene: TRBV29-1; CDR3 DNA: TGCAGCGTTCATTGGGCGGGAGGCGGCTACACCTTC; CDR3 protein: CSVHWAGGGYTF
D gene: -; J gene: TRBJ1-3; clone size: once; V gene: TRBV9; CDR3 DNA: TGTGCCAGCAGCGTGGAACCGGGCTCTGGAAACACCATATATTTT; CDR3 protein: CASSVEPGSGNTIYF
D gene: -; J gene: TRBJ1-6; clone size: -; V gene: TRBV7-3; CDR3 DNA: TGTGCCAGCAGCTTAGATCGGGGATCACCCCTCCACTTT; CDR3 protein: CASSLDRGSPLHF
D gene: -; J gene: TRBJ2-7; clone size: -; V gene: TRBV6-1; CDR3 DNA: TGTGCCAGCTCTCGGTTGTCCTACGAGCAGTACTTC; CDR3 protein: CASSRLSYEQYF
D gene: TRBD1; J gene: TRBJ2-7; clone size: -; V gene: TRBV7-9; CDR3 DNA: TGTGCCAGCAGCTTAGGCCCGACAGGGACCCACGAGCAGTACTTC; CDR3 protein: CASSLGPTGTHEQYF
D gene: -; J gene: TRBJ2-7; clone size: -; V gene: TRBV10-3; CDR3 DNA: TGTGCCATCAGTGTTGGACTGTACGAGCAGTACTTC; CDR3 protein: CAISVGLYEQYF
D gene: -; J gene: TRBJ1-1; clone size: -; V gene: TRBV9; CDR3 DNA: TGTGCCAGCAGCCAAACAGGTCTCACTGAAGCTTTCTTT; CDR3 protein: CASSQTGLTEAFF
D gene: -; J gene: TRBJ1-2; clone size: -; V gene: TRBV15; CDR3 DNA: TGTGCCACCAGCAGGGCCCCTGGGGGTCGACAGGACGACCGGGGCTACACCTTC; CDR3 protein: CATSRAPGGRQDDRGYTF
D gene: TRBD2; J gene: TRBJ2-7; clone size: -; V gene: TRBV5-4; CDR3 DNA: TGTGCCAGCAGCTCTAATTGGGGGGGGAACTACGAGCAGTACTTC; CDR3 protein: CASSSNWGGNYEQYF
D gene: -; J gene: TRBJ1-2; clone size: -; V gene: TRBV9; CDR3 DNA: TGTGCCAGCAGCGTATCGGGAGGGCTCTCTGGCTACACCTTC; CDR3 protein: CASSVSGGLSGYTF
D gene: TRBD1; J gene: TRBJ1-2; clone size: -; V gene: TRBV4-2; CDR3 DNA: TGTGCCAGCAGCCATTACCCACAGGGGGAAAATGGCTACACCTTC; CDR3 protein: CASSHYPQGENGYTF
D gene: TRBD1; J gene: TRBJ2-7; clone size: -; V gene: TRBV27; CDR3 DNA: TGTGCCAGCAGTTTATCAGTAGGGACAGGGGATCGCGAGCAGTACTTC; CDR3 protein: CASSLSVGTGDREQYF
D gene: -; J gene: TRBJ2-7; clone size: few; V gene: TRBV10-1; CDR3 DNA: TGCGCCAGCAGCAGCTCCTACGAGCAGTACTTC; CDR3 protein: CASSSSYEQYF
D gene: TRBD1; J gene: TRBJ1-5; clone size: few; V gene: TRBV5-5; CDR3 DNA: TGTGCCAGCAGCTTCGACAGGGTTAGACAGCCCCAGCATTTT; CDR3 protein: CASSFDRVRQPQHF